These 19 T cell receptor beta chains were all obtained from the same sample, sequenced in a study of shared clonotypes between healthy human individuals. Only in-frame clones appear in the TCRdb table, and some are missing; sequencing was by immunoSEQ multiplex PCR. Of roughly 720,000 clones listed, about 90% are singletons. Sequencing was carried out using memory CD8+ T cells from PBMCs. Subset specified: CD45RO+ cells pooled with CCR7-negative TemRA cells. These receptors came from a young man in good health. Some clones in this sample may be carry-over from other donors' samples.

The chain employs TRBV5-1 and TRBJ2-7; D call uncertain. The CDR3 totals 15 residues. Trimming removed 0 bases from V and 0 bases from J, with 10 bases in between. In germline, CDR1 is SGHRS, CDR2 YFSETQ. The CDR3 bases are TGCGCCAGCAGCTTGGACTATCCTCCCTCCTACGAGCAGTACTTC. This encodes CASSLDYPPSYEQYF.

The rearrangement links TRBV28 to TRBJ2-7; 7 nucleotides align to TRBD1. Unmatched junction bases numbered 9, after V lost 3 bases and J lost 4 bases. CDR3 size: 15 residues. CDR1 is MDHEN and CDR2 is SYDVKM in the germline V gene. In DNA form, the CDR3 reads TGTGCCAGCAGTTTTCAGACAGGGATTCCTTACGAGCAGTACTTC. Translating gives CASSFQTGIPYEQYF.

This clone showed up just once. The J gene is TRBJ1-2, the V gene TRBV6-5, with no clear D. Germline-derived CDR1 and CDR2 are MNHEY and SVGAGI. V lost 5 bases, J lost 0 bases, and 10 bases lay in between. This CDR3 contains 14 residues. This chain's CDR3 is CASSNTLANYGYTF. The CDR3 nucleotides read TGTGCCAGCAGTAACACGTTAGCTAACTATGGCTACACCTTC.

This clone was detected a few times. This sample includes further DNA sequences coding for the same CDR3. This sequence joins TRBV9 and TRBJ2-1, with D uncertain. Germline V CDR1 and CDR2: SGDLS, YYNGEE. The V gene lost 4 bases and the J gene lost 0 bases, with 5 bases spanning the gap. The CDR3 has 13 residues. CDR3 sequence (DNA): TGTGCCAGCAGCCCCGGCTCCTACAATGAGCAGTTCTTC. Protein: CASSPGSYNEQFF.

This clone was seen a single time. This rearrangement joins TRBV4-3 to TRBJ1-1; D remains unclear. The germline V gene encodes CDR1 LGHNA and CDR2 YSLEER. The CDR3 has 14 amino acids. The V and J ends lost 4 bases and 6 bases respectively, with 15 bases between them. As DNA, the CDR3 is TGCGCCAGCAGCCTAAGCTGGGCAGATCCTGAAGCTTTCTTT. It translates to CASSLSWADPEAFF.

The rearrangement joins TRBV28 to TRBJ2-5; tentatively, D is TRBD2 (6 bases). With the DNA end fitting TRBJ2-7 better, the J assignment may be wrong. CDR3 size: 17 residues. CDR1 and CDR2 from the germline V gene are MDHEN and SYDVKM. CDR3 DNA sequence: TGTGCCAGCAGTTTATTAGTCGGGACTGAGCATACCTACGAGCAGTACTTC. This translates into CASSLLVGTEHTYEQYF.

The V gene is TRBV19, the J gene TRBJ1-1; no clear D gene. Germline CDR1 reads LNHDA; CDR2 reads SQIVND (reference sequence). Trimming took 3 bases from V and 7 from J, leaving 15 bases between them. The CDR3 is made up of 14 amino acids. CDR3 in amino acids: CASSMREWHSEAFF. CDR3 sequence (DNA): TGTGCCAGTAGTATGAGGGAGTGGCACAGTGAAGCTTTCTTT.

The chain links TRBV11-2 to TRBJ2-5, with D possibly being TRBD1 (5 bases). Germline CDR1 reads SGHAT; CDR2 reads FQNNGV. The CDR3 runs to 18 residues. Trimming removed 0 bases at V and 5 bases at J, with 22 bases between. For the CDR3, the DNA is TGTGCCAGCAGCTTAGACCCAGGGTGGTACCCGGTATCGGAGACCCAGTACTTC. Translating gives CASSLDPGWYPVSETQYF.

In DNA form, the CDR3 reads TGTGCCAGCAGCTTACGCCAGGGGGCAGCGAACTATGGCTACACCTTC. This encodes CASSLRQGAANYGYTF. V usage is TRBV7-9 and J usage is TRBJ1-2, with TRBD1 identical over 8 bases. The germline V gene encodes CDR1 SEHNR and CDR2 FQNEAQ (reference sequence). This CDR3 region has 16 residues. The V gene end was trimmed by 2 bases and the J gene end by 2 bases; junction bases not matched to a gene: 7.

The gene calls are TRBV12-5 and TRBJ2-1; D gene ambiguous. This CDR3 comprises 12 residues. In germline, CDR1 is LGHNT, CDR2 FRNRAP. Trimming left V 4 bases short and J 7 bases short, with 8 bases between. This CDR3 reads CASGSDWNEQFF. DNA for the CDR3: TGTGCTAGTGGTTCCGACTGGAATGAGCAGTTCTTC.

J is TRBJ1-5 and V is TRBV7-8, with D unresolved. Germline V gene lookup returns CDR1 SGHVS and CDR2 FQNEAQ. The ends were cut back, 5 bases at V and 1 base at J, with 9 bases in the middle. This CDR3 is built from 14 residues. The chain's CDR3 is CASSPPGSNQPQHF. As DNA, the CDR3 is TGTGCCAGCAGCCCCCCTGGCAGCAATCAGCCCCAGCATTTT.

The chain uses TRBV5-1 and TRBJ1-2; D call uncertain. Germline V gene lookup returns CDR1 SGHRS and CDR2 YFSETQ. Trimming took 2 bases from V and 3 from J, leaving 17 bases between them. The CDR3 covers 16 residues. CDR3 in DNA: TGCGCCAGCAGCTTAGCGGTCGGCAAAAGAGACTATGGCTACACCTTC. It encodes CASSLAVGKRDYGYTF.

This chain joins TRBV7-3 and TRBJ2-1; perhaps TRBD1 as D (5 bases). Per germline, CDR1 SGHTA and CDR2 FQGTGA. Trimming left V 2 bases short and J 6 bases short, with 17 bases between. CDR3 length: 16 residues. The CDR3: CASSLSTVVVSNEQFF. The CDR3 bases are TGTGCCAGCAGCTTATCGACAGTGGTTGTTAGCAATGAGCAGTTCTTC. The variable domain in full, completed from reference TRBV7-3 and TRBJ2-1, reads GAGVSQTPSNKVTEKGKYVELRCDPISGHTALYWYRQSLGQGPEFLIYFQGTGAADDSGLPNDRFFAVRPEGSVSTLKIQRTERGDSAVYLCASSLSTVVVSNEQFFGPGTRLTVL.

This chain uses TRBV10-3 with TRBJ2-7; D is unclear. Per the germline V gene, CDR1 is ENHRY and CDR2 is SYGVKD. The V and J ends lost 0 bases and 3 bases respectively, with 12 bases between them. The CDR3 length is 15 residues. The CDR3 nucleotides are TGTGCCATCAGTGAGTCGGAGACACCGGGCTACGAGCAGTACTTC. Amino acid sequence: CAISESETPGYEQYF.

The CDR3 DNA sequence: TGTGCCACCATTCGCTCCCTCGACAACTACGAGCAGTACTTC. Amino acid sequence: CATIRSLDNYEQYF. The chain couples TRBV2 to TRBJ2-7; D unclear. The CDR3 has 14 residues. CDR1 is SNHLY and CDR2 is FYNNEI in the germline V gene. Trimming shortened V by 10 bases and J by 3 bases, and 19 bases separated the two germline ends.

The V call is TRBV7-9, the J call TRBJ2-3; D gene uncertain. From germline, CDR1 is SEHNR and CDR2 FQNEAQ (reference sequence). The V and J ends lost 5 bases and 2 bases respectively, with 5 bases between them. This CDR3 has 12 residues. CDR3 coding DNA: TGTGCCAGCAGCGGGGACACAGATACGCAGTATTTT. This codes for CASSGDTDTQYF.

This chain links TRBV9 with TRBJ2-2; 8 positions match TRBD2. Germline V lookup: CDR1 SGDLS, CDR2 YYNGEE. After removal of 4 bases from V and 2 bases from J, the junction contained 13 bases not matched to a gene. This CDR3 comprises 18 residues. CDR3 sequence (DNA): TGTGCCAGCAGCACCCCGAAAAGCGGGAGAGAAAACACCGGGGAGCTGTTTTTT. This gives the protein CASSTPKSGRENTGELFF.

This sequence joins TRBV5-6 and TRBJ2-1; no clear D. The CDR3 loop spans 13 amino acids. V was trimmed by 4 bases and J by 9 bases, leaving 14 bases between them. Germline CDR1 is SGHDT and CDR2 is YYEEEE. In DNA, the CDR3 is TGTGCCAGCAGCCTTGGCGGTCAGTTTGAGCAGTTCTTC. This gives the protein CASSLGGQFEQFF.

The chain uses TRBV28 and TRBJ1-6; D remains ambiguous. The germline V gene encodes CDR1 MDHEN and CDR2 SYDVKM. With 5 bases removed from V and 8 bases from J, the gap between germline ends came to 16 bases. The CDR3 is made up of 15 amino acids. The CDR3 region has the DNA TGTGCCAGCAGTCCGGAATCCGGAGGCGATTCACCCCTCCACTTT. Its protein is CASSPESGGDSPLHF.